A selection of T cell receptor beta chains follows, all from one sample in a study of blood T cell repertoires in COVID-19. Data came from immunoSEQ multiplex PCR; TCRdb stores just in-frame clones and leaves some out. The sample consists of 300,000 or so clones, about nine tenths of them appearing once. Material: peripheral blood. The source of these receptors is a woman aged 40 to 49 who had recovered from COVID-19. CDR3s include the opening cysteine and the closing phenylalanine or tryptophan. A D gene is named only where the DNA matches it firmly. Clone sizes are given selectively: once, few, many, or a class where the clone is expanded.

TRBD1	few	TRBV6-5	TRBJ2-2	CASSYSQGARSGELFF	TGTGCCAGCAGTTACTCCCAGGGGGCGCGGTCCGGGGAGCTGTTTTTT
NA	NA	TRBV28	TRBJ2-7	CASRPPGGETYEQYF	TGTGCCAGCAGACCCCCCGGTGGGGAGACCTACGAGCAGTACTTC
NA	once	TRBV5-1	TRBJ1-2	CASSLGDMDFYGYTF	TGCGCCAGCAGCTTAGGGGACATGGACTTCTATGGCTACACCTTC
TRBD2	NA	TRBV13	TRBJ2-5	CASSPERGPGRETQYF	TGTGCCAGCAGCCCGGAGCGGGGCCCCGGTCGGGAGACCCAGTACTTC
TRBD1	NA	TRBV5-1	TRBJ2-7	CASSTPSGTGHSEQYF	TGCGCCAGCAGCACCCCGTCCGGGACAGGGCACAGCGAGCAGTACTTC
NA	few	TRBV2	TRBJ1-1	CASSVGGTEAFF	TGTGCCAGCAGCGTAGGAGGCACTGAAGCTTTCTTT
TRBD2	NA	TRBV28	TRBJ2-5	CASSFQGTSGGRVETQYF	TGTGCCAGCAGTTTTCAAGGGACTAGCGGGGGAAGGGTAGAGACCCAGTACTTC
NA	NA	TRBV25-1	TRBJ1-1	CASRTQDNMNTEAFF	TGTGCCAGCAGGACCCAGGATAACATGAACACTGAAGCTTTCTTT
NA	NA	TRBV7-2	TRBJ1-1	CASSLILGTEAFF	TGTGCCAGCAGCCTTATACTCGGGACTGAAGCTTTCTTT
TRBD1	NA	TRBV2	TRBJ1-3	CASRHEQGSGNTIYF	TGTGCCAGCAGACACGAACAGGGGTCTGGAAACACCATATATTTT
NA	NA	TRBV7-3	TRBJ1-3	CASSLNGDSGNTIYF	TGTGCCAGCAGCTTAAATGGAGACTCTGGAAACACCATATATTTT
TRBD1	NA	TRBV29-1	TRBJ2-5	CSVDLGTAQETQYF	TGCAGCGTTGACCTCGGGACAGCCCAAGAGACCCAGTACTTC
TRBD1	NA	TRBV19	TRBJ2-1	CASSFGQGAYNEQFF	TGTGCCAGTAGTTTCGGACAGGGTGCGTACAATGAGCAGTTCTTC
TRBD2	NA	TRBV5-5	TRBJ2-7	CASSPPWSLAGARGIGEQYF	TGTGCCAGCAGCCCTCCCTGGTCGCTAGCGGGGGCCAGAGGGATAGGCGAGCAGTACTTC
NA	once	TRBV19	TRBJ1-1	CASSIGPGGNTEAFF	TGTGCCAGTAGTATTGGTCCGGGGGGGAACACTGAAGCTTTCTTT
TRBD1	NA	TRBV13	TRBJ2-7	CASSPTSGTGYSYEQYF	TGTGCCAGCAGCCCCACCTCAGGGACAGGGTACTCCTACGAGCAGTACTTC
NA	few	TRBV6-5	TRBJ1-5	CASSRGIQGGQPQHF	TGTGCCAGCAGCCGAGGGATACAGGGTGGCCAGCCCCAGCATTTT
NA	NA	TRBV7-8	TRBJ2-7	CASSLGRSYEQYF	TGTGCCAGCAGCCTAGGCAGGTCGTACGAGCAGTACTTC
NA	NA	TRBV7-6	TRBJ1-2	CASSLAEGRRYGYTF	TGTGCCAGCAGCCTTGCTGAGGGCCGGAGATATGGCTACACCTTC
NA	once	TRBV11-2	TRBJ2-1	CASSLASSYNEQFF	TGTGCCAGCAGCTTAGCTAGCTCCTACAATGAGCAGTTCTTC
TRBD1	NA	TRBV6-5	TRBJ2-7	CASSYSGTGIHEQYF	TGTGCCAGCAGTTACTCGGGGACAGGGATACACGAGCAGTACTTC
TRBD1	NA	TRBV3-1/TRBV3-2	TRBJ1-1	CASSYPTGSNTEAFF	TGTGCCAGCAGCTACCCGACAGGGTCGAACACTGAAGCTTTCTTT
NA	NA	TRBV3-1/TRBV3-2	TRBJ1-2	CASSPPIGLAGGYTF	TGTGCCAGCAGCCCCCCCATCGGCCTGGCGGGGGGCTACACCTTC
TRBD1	NA	TRBV5-4	TRBJ2-1	CASSLRDRAYNEQFF	TGTGCCAGCAGCCTCCGGGACAGGGCTTACAATGAGCAGTTCTTC
NA	NA	TRBV2	TRBJ1-1	CASSDHYMNTEAFF	TGTGCCAGCAGTGACCATTACATGAACACTGAAGCTTTCTTT
TRBD2	NA	TRBV13	TRBJ2-1	CASSLVRGGKNEQFF	TGTGCCAGCAGCTTAGTGCGGGGGGGAAAGAATGAGCAGTTCTTC
NA	NA	TRBV9	TRBJ2-2	CASSPGVGTNTGELFF	TGTGCCAGCAGCCCAGGGGTAGGCACTAACACCGGGGAGCTGTTTTTT
TRBD1	NA	TRBV7-9	TRBJ1-2	CASSWTGGIYGYTF	TGTGCCAGCAGCTGGACAGGGGGAATCTATGGCTACACCTTC
NA	NA	TRBV12-2	TRBJ2-5	CASRLSTGWGETQYF	TGTGCAAGTCGCTTATCGACAGGGTGGGGAGAGACCCAGTACTTC
NA	NA	TRBV12-5	TRBJ2-5	CASGPILAETQYF	TGTGCTAGTGGCCCGATTCTAGCGGAGACCCAGTACTTC
NA	NA	TRBV6-5	TRBJ1-6	CASRDPSGDNSPLHF	TGTGCCAGCAGGGACCCCTCGGGAGATAATTCACCCCTCCACTTT
NA	few	TRBV6-6	TRBJ2-3	CASSYSAGIHTQYF	TGTGCCAGCAGTTACTCCGCGGGGATACATACGCAGTATTTT
TRBD2	NA	TRBV9	TRBJ2-5	CASSRGRTGGSQYF	TGTGCCAGCAGCAGAGGGCGAACGGGGGGGTCCCAGTACTTC
TRBD1	NA	TRBV5-1	TRBJ1-5	CASSPGTGEAQPQHF	TGCGCCAGCAGCCCCGGGACAGGGGAGGCTCAGCCCCAGCATTTT